What follows are 27 T cell receptor beta chains derived from one specimen sequenced in a study of shared clonotypes between healthy human individuals. CD8 cells classed as naive were CD45RO-negative and positively selected for CCR7, excluding terminally differentiated effector memory CD45RA+ cells. The repertoire was sequenced with immunoSEQ multiplex PCR; TCRdb's copy has only in-frame clones and lacks some. Of roughly 2 million clones in the sample, just under 95% were seen once. Input material: naive CD8+ T cells sorted from blood. These receptors were collected from a man aged 18 to 29 in good health.

The V call is TRBV6-5, the J call TRBJ2-1; TRBD2 matches 7 bases. With V trimmed by 2 bases and J by 5 bases, 9 bases remained unmatched. This CDR3 has 16 amino acids. Germline CDR1 MNHEY, CDR2 SVGAGI. CDR3 loop: CASSYREVTSDNEQFF. CDR3 coding DNA: TGTGCCAGCAGTTACCGGGAGGTTACTTCTGACAATGAGCAGTTCTTC.

The chain combines TRBV4-3 with TRBJ2-5, with no clear D. This CDR3 has 13 residues. Looked up from germline, CDR1 is LGHNA and CDR2 is YSLEER. Trimming took off 5 bases at V and 1 base at J, with 8 bases between the two ends. The CDR3 bases are TGCGCCAGCAGCGAACAGATCCAAGAGACCCAGTACTTC. It encodes CASSEQIQETQYF.

This clone was counted once. CDR3 coding DNA: TGTGCCAGCAGCCCCGGGACAGGGGGCCGTCAGCCCCAGCATTTT. Protein: CASSPGTGGRQPQHF. The chain uses TRBV7-8 and TRBJ1-5, with 12 bases that match TRBD1. CDR1 is SGHVS, CDR2 FQNEAQ, per germline. CDR3 size: 15 residues. With V trimmed by 5 bases and J by 6 bases, 5 bases remained unmatched.

This clone was counted a single time. Germline is not matched at one junction end, which may reflect a read error. This chain links TRBV10-3 with TRBJ1-6; 8 bases agree with TRBD1. The germline CDR1 and CDR2 sequences are ENHRY and SYGVKD. This CDR3 is built from 15 residues. This CDR3 is CTISESQGARSPLHF. The CDR3 DNA follows: TGTACCATCAGTGAGTCGCAGGGGGCACGCTCACCCCTCCACTTT.

The J gene is TRBJ1-1, the V gene TRBV6-6, with D possibly being TRBD1 (6 bases). The CDR3 is made up of 15 amino acids. V was clipped by 2 bases and J by 2 bases, with 12 bases between them. CDR1 and CDR2 (germline): MNHNY, SVGAGI (reference sequence). CDR3 in amino acids: CASSYVYGGNTEAFF. For the CDR3, the DNA is TGTGCCAGCAGTTACGTCTACGGGGGCAACACTGAAGCTTTCTTT.

This clone was detected only once. The chain uses TRBV13 and TRBJ2-1; TRBD2 aligns across 14 bases. Germline assignment: CDR1 PRHDT and CDR2 FYEKMQ (reference sequence). The ends lost 5 bases at V and 10 bases at J; junction bases unmatched: 13. The CDR3 consists of 17 residues. CDR3 sequence (DNA): TGTGCCAGCAGCAACGCCGGGACTAGCGGGAGAGGCCACGAGCAGTTCTTC. Its protein is CASSNAGTSGRGHEQFF.

The chain employs TRBV16 and TRBJ2-7; tentatively, D is TRBD1 (5 bases). V was clipped by 3 bases and J by 4 bases, with 10 bases between them. The CDR3 sequence is 13 residues long. CDR1 and CDR2 from the germline V gene are KGHSY and FQNENV. The chain's CDR3 is CASSQARAYEQYF. Here the CDR3 DNA reads TGTGCCAGCAGCCAGGCCAGGGCGTACGAGCAGTACTTC. Looking up the rest from reference TRBV16 and TRBJ2-7 gives the full variable domain: GEEVAQTPKHLVRGEGQKAKLYCAPIKGHSYVFWYQQVLKNEFKFLISFQNENVFDETGMPKERFSAKCLPNSPCSLEIQATKLEDSAVYFCASSQARAYEQYFGPGTRLTVT.

CDR3 loop: CASYRLETQYF. In nucleotides, the CDR3 is TGTGCCAGCTACCGCCTAGAGACCCAGTACTTC. The V and J genes are TRBV2 and TRBJ2-5; D ambiguous. Deletions cut 8 bases from V and 4 bases from J, with 8 bases between. Germline-derived CDR1 and CDR2 are SNHLY and FYNNEI. The CDR3 runs to 11 residues. The full variable domain, rest sourced from reference TRBV2 and TRBJ2-5, is EPEVTQTPSHQVTQMGQEVILRCVPISNHLYFYWYRQILGQKVEFLVSFYNNEISEKSEIFDDQFSVERPDGSNFTLKIRSTKLEDSAMYFCASYRLETQYFGPGTRLLVL.

The CDR3 coding sequence is TGTGCCAGCAGCCAGAGGGTTTGGACTGAAGCTTTCTTT. It specifies CASSQRVWTEAFF. V and J are TRBV6-5 and TRBJ1-1; D not resolved. Germline CDR1 is MNHEY and CDR2 is SVGAGI. The CDR3 has 13 residues. Trimming shortened V by 6 bases and J by 5 bases, and 13 bases separated the two germline ends.

This sequence joins TRBV7-9 and TRBJ2-7; TRBD1 matches at 12 bases. V dropped 4 bases and J dropped 5; count of bases not matched to a gene: 6. The CDR3 has 15 residues. The germline gives CDR1 SEHNR, CDR2 FQNEAQ (reference sequence). The CDR3: CASSSTGQGANEQYF. The CDR3, as DNA: TGTGCCAGCAGCTCAACGGGACAGGGGGCGAACGAGCAGTACTTC.

For this clone: Other DNA sequences in the same sample also yield this CDR3. CDR3 region: CASSSGGAYEQYF. CDR3 sequence (DNA): TGTGCCAGCAGCTCGGGAGGGGCCTACGAGCAGTACTTC. V is TRBV5-4 and J is TRBJ2-7; 8 bases align to TRBD2. The ends lost 3 bases at V and 2 bases at J; junction bases unmatched: 1. The CDR3 runs 13 residues. Germline V lookup: CDR1 SGHNT, CDR2 YYREEE (reference sequence).

This clone was observed a single time. The rearrangement uses TRBV30 and TRBJ1-1; D not certain. The CDR3 covers 13 residues. Germline CDR1 reads GTSNPN; CDR2 reads SVGIG (reference sequence). V lost 1 base and J 4 bases, leaving 10 bases between the germline ends. CDR3 loop: CAWSDQYSTEAFF. Here the CDR3 DNA reads TGTGCCTGGAGTGACCAATACAGCACTGAAGCTTTCTTT. Full variable domain (missing parts from reference TRBV30 and TRBJ1-1): SQTIHQWPATLVQPVGSPLSLECTVEGTSNPNLYWYRQAAGRGLQLLFYSVGIGQISSEVPQNLSASRPQDRQFILSSKKLLLSDSGFYLCAWSDQYSTEAFFGQGTRLTVV.

Regarding this clone: Other DNA sequences from this sample encode an identical CDR3 as well. The chain uses TRBV30 and TRBJ2-2; the D gene is possibly TRBD1 (6 bases). CDR3 length equals 11 residues. V lost 2 bases and J 11 bases, leaving 9 bases between the germline ends. The V gene's germline CDR1 is GTSNPN and CDR2 SVGIG (reference sequence). The CDR3 sequence: CAWSQGGELFF. The CDR3 region has the DNA TGTGCCTGGAGTCAAGGGGGAGAGCTGTTTTTT.

V and J are TRBV28 and TRBJ1-2; 11 bases match TRBD1. CDR3 length equals 15 residues. Trimming at V came to 2 bases and at J to 8 bases, leaving 7 bases not matched to a gene. Germline V lookup: CDR1 MDHEN, CDR2 SYDVKM. In DNA, the CDR3 is TGTGCCAGCAGTTTAGGCGGGACAGGGGGATGGGGCTACACCTTC. Amino acid sequence: CASSLGGTGGWGYTF.

The rearrangement joins TRBV19 to TRBJ1-5; unclear D gene. The CDR3 loop spans 15 amino acids. V was shortened by 7 bases and J by 0 bases, with 13 bases between the two germline ends. Germline V gene sequence: CDR1 LNHDA, CDR2 SQIVND (reference sequence). This CDR3 is CASTTTDYSNQPQHF. CDR3 DNA: TGTGCCAGTACCACGACCGATTATAGCAATCAGCCCCAGCATTTT.

V and J are TRBV6-5 and TRBJ1-1; D possibly corresponds to TRBD1 (5 bases). This CDR3 contains 15 residues. V was shortened by 2 bases and J by 4 bases, with 14 bases between the two germline ends. Germline-derived CDR1 and CDR2 are MNHEY and SVGAGI. CDR3 in DNA: TGTGCCAGCAGTTACGCATCGGGGCTGGGCACTGAAGCTTTCTTT. It encodes CASSYASGLGTEAFF.

The chain carries TRBV5-1 and TRBJ2-7, with D perhaps TRBD2 (6 bases). Trimming left V 7 bases short and J 0 bases short, with 11 bases between. Germline CDR1 and CDR2: SGHRS and YFSETQ. The CDR3 covers 13 residues. The CDR3 loop reads CASRRDSSYEQYF. In nucleotides, the CDR3 is TGCGCCAGCCGCCGGGACTCCTCCTACGAGCAGTACTTC. The full variable domain, completed using reference TRBV5-1 and TRBJ2-7, is KAGVTQTPRYLIKTRGQQVTLSCSPISGHRSVSWYQQTPGQGLQFLFEYFSETQRNKGNFPGRFSGRQFSNSRSEMNVSTLELGDSALYLCASRRDSSYEQYFGPGTRLTVT.

Regarding this clone: Other DNA sequences within the sample encode an identical CDR3. The V and J genes are TRBV9 and TRBJ2-7, with D uncertain. Germline V lookup: CDR1 SGDLS, CDR2 YYNGEE. The V end lost 0 bases, the J end lost 0 bases, and 7 bases lay between the germline ends. This CDR3 contains 14 residues. The CDR3 reads CASSVDSSSYEQYF. CDR3 DNA: TGTGCCAGCAGCGTAGATTCAAGCTCCTACGAGCAGTACTTC.

Worth noting for this clone: The junction does not match germline at one end; this may be a read error. The gene calls are TRBV5-1 and TRBJ2-1; the D call may be TRBD1 or TRBD2 (5 bases each). Germline assignment: CDR1 SGHRS and CDR2 YFSETQ. There are 17 residues in the CDR3. CDR3 sequence: CASSPGYRDGTYNEQFF. The CDR3, as DNA: TGCGCCAGCAGCCCCGGGTACCGGGACGGAACCTATAATGAGCAGTTCTTC.

This chain joins TRBV30 and TRBJ1-1; TRBD1 is a possible D gene (6 bases). This CDR3 contains 14 residues. Trimming took 1 base from V and 1 from J, leaving 10 bases between them. CDR1 is GTSNPN, CDR2 SVGIG, per germline (reference sequence). The CDR3 is CAWSETGWNTEAFF. CDR3 nucleotides: TGTGCCTGGAGTGAGACAGGTTGGAACACTGAAGCTTTCTTT.

The chain employs TRBV6-1 and TRBJ2-7; D ambiguous. Germline V gene data show CDR1 as MNHNS and CDR2 as SASEGT. The CDR3 spans 13 residues. Trimming took off 2 bases at V and 3 bases at J, with 8 bases between the two ends. CDR3 sequence (DNA): TGTGCCAGCAGTGAACCGCAAATCTACGAGCAGTACTTC. Translated, it gives CASSEPQIYEQYF.

The CDR3 coding sequence is TGTGCCAGCAGTGACGCCTATTCGGGGGGAACCTACGAGCAGTACTTC. Translated: CASSDAYSGGTYEQYF. The chain links TRBV6-1 to TRBJ2-7; the match to TRBD2 covers 7 bases. With 3 bases clipped from V and 2 bases from J, the junction kept 10 bases outside the gene matches. Germline values: CDR1 MNHNS, CDR2 SASEGT. The CDR3 consists of 16 residues.

J is TRBJ1-1 and V is TRBV13; D gene unclear. V lost 0 bases to trimming and J lost 2 bases, with 10 bases between them. The V gene's germline CDR1 is PRHDT and CDR2 FYEKMQ (reference sequence). This CDR3 spans 15 amino acids. The CDR3 coding sequence is TGTGCCAGCAGCTTAGGGGTTCAGCTTAACACTGAAGCTTTCTTT. Protein sequence: CASSLGVQLNTEAFF. Full variable domain (remainder filled in from reference TRBV13 and TRBJ1-1): AAGVIQSPRHLIKEKRETATLKCYPIPRHDTVYWYQQGPGQDPQFLISFYEKMQSDKGSIPDRFSAQQFSDYHSELNMSSLELGDSALYFCASSLGVQLNTEAFFGQGTRLTVV.

The V call is TRBV27, the J call TRBJ2-7; no clear D. Germline assignment: CDR1 MNHEY and CDR2 SMNVEV (reference sequence). The germline V and J ends were trimmed by 0 bases and 6 bases, with 9 bases remaining between them. The CDR3 is made up of 13 amino acids. The CDR3 is CASSLSPGFEQYF. The DNA of the CDR3 is TGTGCCAGCAGTTTATCGCCCGGGTTCGAGCAGTACTTC.

The chain couples TRBV9 to TRBJ2-1, with 8 bases lining up with TRBD2. The CDR3 length is 18 residues. Looked up from germline, CDR1 is SGDLS and CDR2 is YYNGEE. V dropped 1 base and J dropped 7; count of bases not matched to a gene: 16. The CDR3 region has the DNA TGTGCCAGCAGCGTATCAGCGGGAGTCGTCGGGGGTGTGAATGAGCAGTTCTTC. It yields the protein CASSVSAGVVGGVNEQFF.

The chain uses TRBV7-2 and TRBJ2-7; 10 bases agree with TRBD1. Trimming took 5 bases from V and 4 from J; bases not matched to a gene: 11. The CDR3 runs to 16 residues. Germline V CDR1 and CDR2: SGHTA, FQGNSA. The CDR3 region is CASSETGTGAFYEQYF. CDR3 sequence (DNA): TGTGCCAGCAGCGAAACCGGGACAGGGGCGTTTTACGAGCAGTACTTC.

V is TRBV5-1 and J is TRBJ2-7; D call uncertain. V gave up 3 bases and J gave up 6 bases, with 13 bases separating them. Germline V gene sequence: CDR1 SGHRS, CDR2 YFSETQ. CDR3 length: 13 residues. The DNA of the CDR3 is TGCGCCAGCAGCTACCAGACACTTTTCGAGCAGTACTTC. Residues: CASSYQTLFEQYF.